This TCR beta chain originates from a study of a mutant IDH1 vaccine in newly diagnosed glioma. On the study more broadly: Sex distribution of treated patients was around 62% male and about 38% female; mean age was about 40 years.

Clones were read by immunoSEQ multiplex PCR, and TCRdb kept only the in-frame ones, dropping some. The sample carries roughly 16,000 clones, roughly 85% recorded once. Germline V CDR1 and CDR2: SGHNT, YENEEA. This CDR3 has 17 amino acids. Germline trimming cut 3 bases from V and 4 bases from J; bases unmatched to any gene: 10. The time point denotes: baseline, week 1 (first vaccination visit). Treatment described: pre-vaccination baseline after standard-of-care therapy. The V and J genes are TRBV11-3 and TRBJ2-3; 10 bases match TRBD1. Here the sequenced sample was PBMCs, taken from a glioma patient treated with radiotherapy, temozolomide or both. The receptor was isolated from a man aged 35 to 55 with glioma. The CDR3 sequence: CASSLGKGTGVADTQYF. CDR3 DNA: TGTGCCAGCAGCTTGGGAAAGGGGACAGGGGTTGCAGATACGCAGTATTTT. Together with reference TRBV11-3 and TRBJ2-3, the CDR3 gives the full variable domain: EAGVVQSPRYKIIEKKQPVAFWCNPISGHNTLYWYLQNLGQGPELLIRYENEEAVDDSQLPKDRFSAERLKGVDSTLKIQPAELGDSAVYLCASSLGKGTGVADTQYFGPGTRLTVL.